Below, one T cell receptor beta chain is given with its context. The sample belongs to a study of T cell changes during pregnancy in multiple sclerosis. Clones were read by immunoSEQ multiplex PCR, and TCRdb kept only the in-frame ones, dropping some. Here the sample spans around 61,000 clones, approximately 90% being singletons. This CDR3 is built from 20 residues. The J segment lost 0 bases and the V segment lost 4 bases, leaving 18 bases of the junction unmatched. Germline values: CDR1 LGHNA, CDR2 YSLEER. The origin of this receptor is a female donor in good health, enrolled as a control in a pregnancy study. The sample consisted of peripheral blood, taken in the first trimester of pregnancy. The gene calls are TRBV4-3 and TRBJ2-7; 10 nucleotides align to TRBD2. CDR3 in amino acids: CASSLHPAASGGVSSYEQYF. The CDR3 coding sequence is TGCGCCAGCAGCCTCCACCCGGCGGCTAGCGGGGGTGTTAGCTCCTACGAGCAGTACTTC.